Below, 29 T cell receptor beta chains from the same sample are listed, as sequenced in a study of shared clonotypes between healthy human individuals. Measured with immunoSEQ multiplex PCR; TCRdb has only the in-frame clones, and not every one. The data contain some 2,100,000 clones, about 92% of them singletons. Selected positively for CCR7 and CD45RO-negative, naive CD8 cells excluded terminally differentiated effector memory CD45RA+ cells. The sequenced sample consisted of naive CD8+ T cells from PBMCs. The receptor source for this set is a man younger than 35 in good health. Some clones in this sample may be carry-over from other donors' samples.

The chain uses TRBV10-1 and TRBJ2-2; 9 bases align to TRBD2. With V trimmed by 3 bases and J by 6 bases, 8 bases remained unmatched. The germline gives CDR1 WNHNN, CDR2 SYGVQD (reference sequence). The CDR3 extends over 16 amino acids. The CDR3 protein is CASSETTSGMPGELFF. In DNA form, the CDR3 reads TGCGCCAGCAGTGAAACGACTAGCGGTATGCCCGGGGAGCTGTTTTTT.

The chain joins TRBV9 to TRBJ2-1; TRBD1 aligns across 8 bases. Germline V lookup: CDR1 SGDLS, CDR2 YYNGEE. CDR3 length: 16 amino acids. V lost 4 bases, J lost 8 bases, and 14 bases stayed unmatched. DNA of the CDR3: TGTGCCAGCAGCACTCAGGGGGCGGAGGAAGGAGATGAGCAGTTCTTC. It encodes CASSTQGAEEGDEQFF.

The V and J genes are TRBV2 and TRBJ2-1; possible D gene TRBD2, 6 bases. The germline V and J ends were trimmed by 3 bases and 7 bases, with 19 bases remaining between them. The CDR3 is 16 residues long. Germline V gives CDR1 SNHLY, CDR2 FYNNEI. CDR3 loop: CASSDPGTLRGNEQFF. CDR3 coding DNA: TGTGCCAGCAGTGATCCAGGGACCCTCCGGGGGAATGAGCAGTTCTTC.

The chain joins TRBV7-9 to TRBJ1-3; the D is unclear. The germline CDR1 and CDR2 sequences are SEHNR and FQNEAQ (reference sequence). V gave up 5 bases and J gave up 0 bases, with 14 bases separating them. The CDR3 is 16 amino acids. The CDR3 here is CASSTRSGTSGNTIYF. CDR3 DNA sequence: TGTGCCAGCAGCACCCGATCCGGCACCTCTGGAAACACCATATATTTT.

This clone showed up just once. This chain connects TRBV6-5 to TRBJ2-7; D not resolved. The CDR3 sequence is 14 residues long. Trimming stripped 7 bases from V and 2 bases from J, with 15 bases between. From germline, CDR1 is MNHEY and CDR2 SVGAGI. The CDR3 is CASTNNHPPYEQYF. CDR3 sequence (DNA): TGTGCCAGCACCAACAACCATCCACCCTACGAGCAGTACTTC.

The genes are TRBV4-3 and TRBJ2-5; no reliable D call. This CDR3 has 12 residues. Germline V gene data show CDR1 as LGHNA and CDR2 as YSLEER. Trimming cost V 3 bases and J 4 bases, with 6 bases left between them. This chain's CDR3 is CASSQAGETQYF. CDR3 nucleotides: TGCGCCAGCAGCCAGGCAGGAGAGACCCAGTACTTC.

The chain uses TRBV7-6 and TRBJ1-3; tentative D call: TRBD1 (6 bases). The CDR3 sequence is 15 residues long. CDR1 and CDR2 from the germline V gene are SGHVS and FNYEAQ. V was shortened by 5 bases and J by 2 bases, with 13 bases between the two germline ends. Written as DNA, the CDR3 is TGTGCCAGCAGCCCGTGGGACAACGCTGGAAACACCATATATTTT. It yields the protein CASSPWDNAGNTIYF.

V usage is TRBV28 and J usage is TRBJ1-4; D is unclear. Trimming removed 4 bases from V and 2 bases from J, with 11 bases in between. This CDR3 is built from 15 residues. Germline V gene lookup returns CDR1 MDHEN and CDR2 SYDVKM. The CDR3 coding sequence is TGTGCCAGCAGTTCCCCGAAGGAGACTAATGAAAAACTGTTTTTT. Protein product: CASSSPKETNEKLFF.

This rearrangement joins TRBV2 to TRBJ2-1, with 8 bases fitting TRBD2. CDR1 and CDR2 from the germline V gene are SNHLY and FYNNEI. The CDR3 totals 14 residues. Trimming took 7 bases from V and 4 from J; bases not matched to a gene: 6. The CDR3 loop reads CASTSSGGYNEQFF. CDR3 coding DNA: TGTGCCAGCACCTCAAGCGGGGGTTACAATGAGCAGTTCTTC.

As for this clone: Other DNA sequences of this sample code for an identical CDR3. The V gene is TRBV27, the J gene TRBJ2-5; no clear D gene. There are 13 residues in the CDR3. Germline V gene data show CDR1 as MNHEY and CDR2 as SMNVEV (reference sequence). V was pared by 4 bases and J by 3 bases, with 9 bases between. CDR3 amino acids: CASSSRTEETQYF. The CDR3 DNA sequence: TGTGCCAGCAGTTCACGGACCGAAGAGACCCAGTACTTC.

The rearrangement joins TRBV4-1 to TRBJ1-2; tentative D call: TRBD1 (6 bases). Germline V gene lookup returns CDR1 MGHRA and CDR2 YSYEKL. Trimming removed 4 bases at V and 0 bases at J, with 15 bases between. This CDR3 has 16 amino acids. The CDR3 bases are TGCGCCAGCAGCCGATCTGACAGGCGGGCTAACTATGGCTACACCTTC. This codes for CASSRSDRRANYGYTF.

The J gene is TRBJ2-3, the V gene TRBV11-2, with 10 positions matching TRBD1. With V trimmed by 5 bases and J by 5 bases, 13 bases remained unmatched. This CDR3 is built from 17 residues. The germline V gene encodes CDR1 SGHAT and CDR2 FQNNGV. For the CDR3, the DNA is TGTGCCAGCAGCCCGCCTCGCGGACAGGGGGATGTAGATACGCAGTATTTT. Translation gives CASSPPRGQGDVDTQYF.

The CDR3 region is CASSLGAGGNEQFF. CDR3 bases: TGTGCCAGCAGTTTAGGGGCGGGCGGCAATGAGCAGTTCTTC. This rearrangement joins TRBV27 to TRBJ2-1, with D perhaps TRBD1 or TRBD2 (5 bases each). Germline lookup yields CDR1 MNHEY and CDR2 SMNVEV (reference sequence). This CDR3 is 14 amino acids long. Trimming shortened V by 2 bases and J by 6 bases, and 11 bases separated the two germline ends.

This clone showed up just once. This chain connects TRBV7-3 to TRBJ2-1; the D is unclear. The V end lost 5 bases, the J end lost 1 base, and 12 bases lay between the germline ends. The V gene's germline CDR1 is SGHTA and CDR2 FQGTGA. CDR3 length: 15 residues. CDR3 DNA: TGTGCCAGCAGCCCCAATGTAGGGTCCTACAATGAGCAGTTCTTC. This sequence encodes CASSPNVGSYNEQFF.

This clone appeared a single time. The chain links TRBV7-9 to TRBJ2-7; D might be TRBD1 or TRBD2, each matching 5 bases. Trimming took off 6 bases at V and 0 bases at J, with 21 bases between the two ends. Germline V gene sequence: CDR1 SEHNR, CDR2 FQNEAQ (reference sequence). The CDR3 is made up of 17 amino acids. The CDR3 region is CASSHFQGPHISYEQYF. DNA of the CDR3: TGTGCCAGCAGTCATTTTCAGGGACCCCATATCTCCTACGAGCAGTACTTC.

The V and J genes are TRBV7-3 and TRBJ2-3, with 10 bases matching TRBD1. The CDR3 spans 17 residues. The junction had 9 bases not matched to a gene; V was cut back by 0 bases and J by 6 bases. Germline values: CDR1 SGHTA, CDR2 FQGTGA. CDR3 coding DNA: TGTGCCAGCAGCTTAACGTCAAGGGACAGGGGATCGGATACGCAGTATTTT. Amino acid sequence: CASSLTSRDRGSDTQYF.

The table lists this clone with a count of one. V usage is TRBV12-5 and J usage is TRBJ2-3, with no clear D. There are 12 residues in the CDR3. The germline V gene encodes CDR1 LGHNT and CDR2 FRNRAP. The V end was cut by 10 bases, the J end by 2 bases, with 10 bases between. CDR3 in amino acids: CAISEDTDTQYF. The DNA for the CDR3 is TGTGCTATAAGCGAGGACACAGATACGCAGTATTTT. The variable domain in full, completed from reference TRBV12-5 and TRBJ2-3, reads DARVTQTPRHKVTEMGQEVTMRCQPILGHNTVFWYRQTMMQGLELLAYFRNRAPLDDSGMPKDRFSAEMPDATLATLKIQPSEPRDSAVYFCAISEDTDTQYFGPGTRLTVL.

The chain links TRBV10-2 to TRBJ1-5, with 8 bases that match TRBD1. Germline V gene data show CDR1 as WSHSY and CDR2 as SAAADI. The V segment lost 6 bases and the J segment 6 bases; nucleotides outside the gene matches: 10. This CDR3 contains 15 residues. The CDR3 reads CASREGTGGGQPQHF. The CDR3 DNA is TGCGCCAGCAGGGAGGGTACAGGGGGAGGTCAGCCCCAGCATTTT.

This chain uses TRBV28 with TRBJ2-7; D is possibly TRBD1 or TRBD2 (5 bases each). The V gene's germline CDR1 is MDHEN and CDR2 SYDVKM. The germline V and J ends were trimmed by 6 bases and 2 bases, with 14 bases remaining between them. The CDR3 loop spans 14 amino acids. CDR3 loop: CASSRRLGAYEQYF. The CDR3 nucleotides are TGTGCCAGCAGCCGACGGTTGGGGGCCTACGAGCAGTACTTC.

The J gene is TRBJ2-7, the V gene TRBV9, with D possibly matching TRBD2 (7 bases). The CDR3 covers 14 residues. Germline assignment: CDR1 SGDLS and CDR2 YYNGEE. Trimming left V 4 bases short and J 5 bases short, with 16 bases between. CDR3 residues: CASSFRGGIHEQYF. CDR3 nucleotides: TGTGCCAGCAGCTTCAGGGGAGGGATCCACGAGCAGTACTTC. Full variable domain (rest looked up from reference TRBV9 and TRBJ2-7): DSGVTQTPKHLITATGQRVTLRCSPRSGDLSVYWYQQSLDQGLQFLIQYYNGEERAKGNILERFSAQQFPDLHSELNLSSLELGDSALYFCASSFRGGIHEQYFGPGTRLTVT.

This chain connects TRBV6-5 to TRBJ2-5, with unresolved D. V was cut by 2 bases and J by 1 base, with 5 bases left in between. Germline CDR1 and CDR2: MNHEY and SVGAGI. CDR3 length: 13 residues. The CDR3 DNA follows: TGTGCCAGCAGTTACAACCCCCAAGAGACCCAGTACTTC. This gives the protein CASSYNPQETQYF.

This CDR3 is CSVVLRPRTAEAFF. CDR3 nucleotide sequence: TGCAGCGTTGTTCTTAGACCCAGAACCGCTGAAGCTTTCTTT. The chain recombines TRBV29-1 with TRBJ1-1; unclear D gene. Trimming left V 4 bases short and J 6 bases short, with 18 bases between. Germline V gene lookup returns CDR1 SQVTM and CDR2 ANQGSEA. This CDR3 has 14 amino acids. The full variable domain, in which reference TRBV29-1 and TRBJ1-1 provide the parts outside the CDR3, is SAVISQKPSRDICQRGTSLTIQCQVDSQVTMMFWYRQQPGQSLTLIATANQGSEATYESGFVIDKFPISRPNLTFSTLTVSNMSPEDSSIYLCSVVLRPRTAEAFFGQGTRLTVV.

In regard to this clone: This sample also contains other DNA sequences that code for the same CDR3. The chain joins TRBV5-5 to TRBJ2-5; 8 bases map to TRBD2. V shed 0 bases, J shed 5 bases, and the junction held 3 bases outside the gene matches. The CDR3 covers 14 residues. Germline V CDR1 and CDR2: SGHKS, YYEKEE (reference sequence). CDR3 in amino acids: CASSLAGGVETQYF. Here the CDR3 DNA reads TGTGCCAGCAGCTTGGCGGGAGGGGTTGAGACCCAGTACTTC.

The chain is built from TRBV28 and TRBJ2-3; 7 positions match TRBD1. V was pared by 9 bases and J by 4 bases, with 10 bases of the junction left unmatched. CDR3 length equals 14 residues. Germline V gene data show CDR1 as MDHEN and CDR2 as SYDVKM. This CDR3 is CASRQGRFADTQYF. The CDR3 coding sequence is TGTGCCAGTAGACAGGGTCGGTTCGCAGATACGCAGTATTTT.

This clone came up once. This chain connects TRBV19 to TRBJ1-1, with no clear D. The CDR3 extends over 14 amino acids. Per the germline V gene, CDR1 is LNHDA and CDR2 is SQIVND (reference sequence). The V end lost 6 bases, the J end lost 3 bases, and 14 bases lay between the germline ends. The CDR3 sequence: CASSQVGMDTEAFF. DNA of the CDR3: TGTGCCAGTAGCCAGGTGGGGATGGACACTGAAGCTTTCTTT. Based on the CDR3 plus reference TRBV19 and TRBJ1-1, the full variable domain is DGGITQSPKYLFRKEGQNVTLSCEQNLNHDAMYWYRQDPGQGLRLIYYSQIVNDFQKGDIAEGYSVSREKKESFPLTVTSAQKNPTAFYLCASSQVGMDTEAFFGQGTRLTVV.

The chain is built from TRBV6-6 and TRBJ1-2, with D uncertain. Germline assignment: CDR1 MNHNY and CDR2 SVGAGI (reference sequence). The V end lost 4 bases, the J end lost 5 bases, and 14 bases lay between the germline ends. The CDR3 totals 14 residues. CDR3 in amino acids: CASSSDGDPYGYTF. The CDR3 DNA sequence: TGTGCCAGCAGTTCCGACGGCGACCCTTATGGCTACACCTTC.

In the case of this clone: Additional DNA sequences in this sample encode the identical CDR3. The chain links TRBV28 to TRBJ1-2; 9 nucleotides line up with TRBD1. The CDR3 is 14 residues long. Per germline, CDR1 MDHEN and CDR2 SYDVKM. The J segment lost 8 bases and the V segment lost 5 bases, leaving 9 bases of the junction unmatched. CDR3 in DNA: TGTGCCAGCAGTCTCTCCGGGACAGGGAGCGGCTACACCTTC. Its protein product is CASSLSGTGSGYTF.

This clone occurred a few times. This chain joins TRBV19 and TRBJ2-2; D is undetermined. Trimming stripped 5 bases from V and 6 bases from J, with 22 bases between. Germline CDR1 is LNHDA and CDR2 is SQIVND (reference sequence). The CDR3 runs 17 residues. The CDR3 spells CASSPPPMRINSGELFF. CDR3 nucleotide sequence: TGTGCCAGTAGTCCTCCCCCAATGCGGATCAACTCCGGGGAGCTGTTTTTT. Together with reference TRBV19 and TRBJ2-2, the CDR3 gives the full variable domain: DGGITQSPKYLFRKEGQNVTLSCEQNLNHDAMYWYRQDPGQGLRLIYYSQIVNDFQKGDIAEGYSVSREKKESFPLTVTSAQKNPTAFYLCASSPPPMRINSGELFFGEGSRLTVL.

V and J are TRBV4-3 and TRBJ2-5; 9 bases map to TRBD1. Germline-derived CDR1 and CDR2 are LGHNA and YSLEER. Trimming removed 2 bases from V and 4 bases from J; junction bases left unmatched: 11. The CDR3 covers 17 residues. The CDR3 region is CASSQNPRTGVAETQYF. CDR3 nucleotide sequence: TGCGCCAGCAGCCAAAATCCCCGGACAGGGGTAGCAGAGACCCAGTACTTC.